The clone carrying this TCR beta chain occurred once. Using immunoSEQ multiplex PCR, the repertoire was profiled, and TCRdb retains in-frame clones only, with some absent. This table holds around 700,000 clones, approximately 79% found once. The entry originates in a study of shared clonotypes between healthy human individuals. The germline V gene has CDR1 LNHDA and CDR2 SQIVND (reference sequence). This CDR3 has 12 amino acids. The ends were cut back, 7 bases at V and 9 bases at J, with 13 bases in the middle. The sequence was collected from a woman aged 25 to 45 in good health. This chain connects TRBV19 to TRBJ2-1, with D uncertain. Sequenced sample: memory CD4+ T cells sorted from blood. Documented subset: CD45RA-negative fraction. The CDR3 loop reads CASNSLLGEQFF. DNA of the CDR3: TGTGCCAGTAATAGTCTGCTTGGTGAGCAGTTCTTC.